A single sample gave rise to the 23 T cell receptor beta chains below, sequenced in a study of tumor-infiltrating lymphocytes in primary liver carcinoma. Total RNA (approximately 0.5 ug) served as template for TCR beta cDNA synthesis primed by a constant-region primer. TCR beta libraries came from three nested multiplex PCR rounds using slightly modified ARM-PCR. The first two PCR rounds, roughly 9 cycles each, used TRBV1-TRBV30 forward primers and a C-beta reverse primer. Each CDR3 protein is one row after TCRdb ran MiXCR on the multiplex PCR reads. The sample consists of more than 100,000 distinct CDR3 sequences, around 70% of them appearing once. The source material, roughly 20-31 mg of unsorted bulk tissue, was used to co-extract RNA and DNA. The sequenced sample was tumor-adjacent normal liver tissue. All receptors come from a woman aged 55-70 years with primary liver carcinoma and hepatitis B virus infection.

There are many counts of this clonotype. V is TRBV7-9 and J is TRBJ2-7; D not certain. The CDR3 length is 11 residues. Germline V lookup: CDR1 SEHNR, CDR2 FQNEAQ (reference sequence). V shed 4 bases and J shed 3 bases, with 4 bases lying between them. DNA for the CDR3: TGTGCCAGCAGCTCCGACTACGAGCAGTACTTC. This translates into CASSSDYEQYF.

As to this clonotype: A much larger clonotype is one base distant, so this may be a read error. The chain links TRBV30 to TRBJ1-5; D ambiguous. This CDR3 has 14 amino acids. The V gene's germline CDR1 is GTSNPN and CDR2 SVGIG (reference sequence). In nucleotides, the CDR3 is TGTGCCCGGAGCAAAACCGTGGCGGCGGATCCCCAGCATTTT. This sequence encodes CARSKTVAADPQHF.

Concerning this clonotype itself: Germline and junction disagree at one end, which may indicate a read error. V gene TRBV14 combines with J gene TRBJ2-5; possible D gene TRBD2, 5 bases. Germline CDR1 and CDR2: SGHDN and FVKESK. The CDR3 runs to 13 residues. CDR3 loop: CASSRSQWETQYF. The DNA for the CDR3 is TGTGCCAGCAGCCGAAGTCAGTGGGAGACCCAATACTTC.

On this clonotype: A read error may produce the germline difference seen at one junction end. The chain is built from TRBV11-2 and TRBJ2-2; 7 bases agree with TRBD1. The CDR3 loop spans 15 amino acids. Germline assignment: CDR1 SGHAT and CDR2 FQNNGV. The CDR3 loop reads CASSPDRANTGELSF. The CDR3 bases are TGTGCCAGTAGCCCTGACAGGGCGAACACAGGGGAGCTGTCTTTT.

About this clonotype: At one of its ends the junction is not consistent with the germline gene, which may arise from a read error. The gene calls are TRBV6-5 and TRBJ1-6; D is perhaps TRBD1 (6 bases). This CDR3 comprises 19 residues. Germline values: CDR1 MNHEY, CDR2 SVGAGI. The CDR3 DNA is TGTGCCAGCAGTTACATGGCCTGCAGGGGAAGCTCCTATAATTTACCCCTCCACTTT. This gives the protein CASSYMACRGSSYNLPLHF.

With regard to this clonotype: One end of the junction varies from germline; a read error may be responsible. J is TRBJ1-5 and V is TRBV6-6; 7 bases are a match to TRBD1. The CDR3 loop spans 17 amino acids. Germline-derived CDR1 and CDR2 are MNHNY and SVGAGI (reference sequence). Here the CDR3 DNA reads TGTGCCAGCAGTTACCAAGGGACAGACAATAGCAGTCAGCCCCAGCATTTT. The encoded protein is CASSYQGTDNSSQPQHF.

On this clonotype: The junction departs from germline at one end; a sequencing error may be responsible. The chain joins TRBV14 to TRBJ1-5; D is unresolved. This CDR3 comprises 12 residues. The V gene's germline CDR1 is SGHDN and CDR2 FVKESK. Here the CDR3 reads CASSQTDQPQRF. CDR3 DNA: TGTGCCAGTAGCCAAACGGACCAGCCCCAGCGTTTT.

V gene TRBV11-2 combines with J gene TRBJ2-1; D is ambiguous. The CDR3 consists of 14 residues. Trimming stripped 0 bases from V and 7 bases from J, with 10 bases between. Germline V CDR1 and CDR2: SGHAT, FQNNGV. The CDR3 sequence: CASSLDTAGNEQFF. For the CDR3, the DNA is TGTGCCAGCAGCTTAGACACCGCTGGGAATGAGCAGTTCTTC.

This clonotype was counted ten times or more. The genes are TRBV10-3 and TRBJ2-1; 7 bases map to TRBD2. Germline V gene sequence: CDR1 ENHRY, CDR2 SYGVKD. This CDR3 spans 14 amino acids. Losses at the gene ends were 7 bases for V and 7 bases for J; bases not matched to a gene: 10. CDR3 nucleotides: TGTGCCATCACGGGGGTCGGGACTATGAATGAGCAGTTCTTC. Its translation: CAITGVGTMNEQFF.

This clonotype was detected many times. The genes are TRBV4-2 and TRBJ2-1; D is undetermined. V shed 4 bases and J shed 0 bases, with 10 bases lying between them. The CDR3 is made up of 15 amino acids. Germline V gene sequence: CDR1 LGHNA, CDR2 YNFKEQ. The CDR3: CASSRAGLSYNEQFF. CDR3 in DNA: TGTGCCAGCAGCCGAGCCGGGCTCTCCTACAATGAGCAGTTCTTC.

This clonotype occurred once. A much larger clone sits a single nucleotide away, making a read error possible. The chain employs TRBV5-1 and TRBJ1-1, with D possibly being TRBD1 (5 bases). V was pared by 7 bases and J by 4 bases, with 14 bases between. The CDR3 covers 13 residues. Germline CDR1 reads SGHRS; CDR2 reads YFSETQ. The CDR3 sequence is CASGPSRGTEAFF. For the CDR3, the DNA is TGCGCCAGCGGCCCCTCGAGGGGCACTGAAGCTTTCTTT.

The CDR3 reads CASKSRQGGRPQHF. DNA of the CDR3: TGTGCCAGCAAATCCCGACAGGGGGGTCGGCCCCAGCATTTT. J is TRBJ1-5 and V is TRBV6-5; 9 nucleotides align to TRBD1. V dropped 7 bases and J dropped 9; count of bases not matched to a gene: 10. CDR1 MNHEY and CDR2 SVGAGI come from the germline V gene. The length of the CDR3 is 14 residues.

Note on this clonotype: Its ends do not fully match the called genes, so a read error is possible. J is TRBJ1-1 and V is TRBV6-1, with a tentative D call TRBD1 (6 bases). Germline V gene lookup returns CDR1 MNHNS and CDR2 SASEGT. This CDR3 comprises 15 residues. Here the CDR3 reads CASSEVDRLKTEAFF. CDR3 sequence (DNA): TGTGCCAGCAGTGAAGTCGACAGGTTGAAGACTGAAGCTTTCTTT.

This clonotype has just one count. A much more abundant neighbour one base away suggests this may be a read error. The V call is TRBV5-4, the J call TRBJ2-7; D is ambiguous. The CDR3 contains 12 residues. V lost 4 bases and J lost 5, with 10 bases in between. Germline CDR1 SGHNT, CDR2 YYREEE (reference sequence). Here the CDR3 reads CASSPRVNEQYF. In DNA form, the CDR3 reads TGTGCCAGCAGCCCTAGGGTAAACGAGCAGTACTTC. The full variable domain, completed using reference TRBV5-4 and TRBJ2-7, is ETGVTQSPTHLIKTRGQQVTLRCSSQSGHNTVSWYQQALGQGPQFIFQYYREEENGRGNFPPRFSGLQFPNYSSELNVNALELDDSALYLCASSPRVNEQYFGPGTRLTVT.

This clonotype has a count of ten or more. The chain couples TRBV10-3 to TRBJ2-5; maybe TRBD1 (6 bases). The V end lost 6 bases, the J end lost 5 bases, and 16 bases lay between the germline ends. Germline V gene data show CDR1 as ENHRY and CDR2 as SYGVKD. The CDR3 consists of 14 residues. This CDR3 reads CAIRKQGLGETQYF. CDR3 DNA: TGTGCCATCAGGAAACAGGGTCTAGGTGAGACCCAGTACTTC.

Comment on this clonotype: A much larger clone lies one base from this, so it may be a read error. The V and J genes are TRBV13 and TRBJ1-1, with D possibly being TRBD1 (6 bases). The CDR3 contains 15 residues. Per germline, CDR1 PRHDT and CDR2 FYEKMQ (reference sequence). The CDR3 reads CVSSSEGGLNTEAFF. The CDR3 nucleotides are TGTGTCAGCAGCTCCGAGGGGGGGTTGAACACTGAAGCTTTCTTT.

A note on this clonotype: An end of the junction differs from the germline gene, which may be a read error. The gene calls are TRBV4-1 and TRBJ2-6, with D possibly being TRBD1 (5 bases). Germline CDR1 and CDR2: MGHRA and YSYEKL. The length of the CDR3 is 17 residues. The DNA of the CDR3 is TGCCCCAGCAGCCAAGACTCCAGGGTTTCTGGGGCCAACGTACTGACTTTC. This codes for CPSSQDSRVSGANVLTF.

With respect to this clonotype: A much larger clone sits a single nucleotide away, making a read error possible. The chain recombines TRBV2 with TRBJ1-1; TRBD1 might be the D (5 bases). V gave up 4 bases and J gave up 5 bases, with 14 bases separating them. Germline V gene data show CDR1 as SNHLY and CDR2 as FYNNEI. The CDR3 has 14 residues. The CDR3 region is CASSARGVWTEAFF. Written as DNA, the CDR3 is TGTGCCAGCAGTGCCCGGGGGGTTTGGACTGAAGCTTTCTTT.

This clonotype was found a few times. CDR3 in DNA: TGTGCCACCAGTGATATTTACTATGGCTACACCTTC. Its protein product is CATSDIYYGYTF. The chain has TRBV24-1 and TRBJ1-2, with no clear D. CDR3 size: 12 residues. Deletions cut 3 bases from V and 3 bases from J, with 4 bases between. CDR1 is KGHDR, CDR2 SFDVKD, per germline.

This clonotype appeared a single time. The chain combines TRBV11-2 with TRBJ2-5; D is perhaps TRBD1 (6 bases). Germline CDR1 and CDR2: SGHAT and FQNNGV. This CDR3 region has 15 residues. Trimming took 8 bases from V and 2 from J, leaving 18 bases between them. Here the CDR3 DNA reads TGTGCCAGCTGTTTAGGGACATGGGTACAAGAGACCCAGTACTTC. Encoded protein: CASCLGTWVQETQYF. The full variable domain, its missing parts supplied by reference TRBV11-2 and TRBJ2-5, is EAGVAQSPRYKIIEKRQSVAFWCNPISGHATLYWYQQILGQGPKLLIQFQNNGVVDDSQLPKDRFSAERLKGVDSTLKIQPAKLEDSAVYLCASCLGTWVQETQYFGPGTRLLVL.

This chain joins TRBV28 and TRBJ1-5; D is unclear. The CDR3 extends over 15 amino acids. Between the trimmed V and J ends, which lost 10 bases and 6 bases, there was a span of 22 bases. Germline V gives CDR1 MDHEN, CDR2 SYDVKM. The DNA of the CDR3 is TGTGCCATCACGACAAGAGTCAGTGGCAGTCAGCCCCAGCATTTT. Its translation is CAITTRVSGSQPQHF.

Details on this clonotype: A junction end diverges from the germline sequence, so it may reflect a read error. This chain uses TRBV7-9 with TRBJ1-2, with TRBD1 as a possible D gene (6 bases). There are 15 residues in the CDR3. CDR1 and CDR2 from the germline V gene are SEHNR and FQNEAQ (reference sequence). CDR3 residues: CARSLGGRGNYGYTF. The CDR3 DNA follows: TGTGCCAGGAGCTTAGGGGGTAGGGGCAACTATGGCTACACCTTC. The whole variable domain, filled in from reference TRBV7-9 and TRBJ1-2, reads DTGVSQNPRHKITKRGQNVTFRCDPISEHNRLYWYRQTLGQGPEFLTYFQNEAQLEKSRLLSDRFSAERPKGSFSTLEIQRTEQGDSAMYLCARSLGGRGNYGYTFGSGTRLTVV.

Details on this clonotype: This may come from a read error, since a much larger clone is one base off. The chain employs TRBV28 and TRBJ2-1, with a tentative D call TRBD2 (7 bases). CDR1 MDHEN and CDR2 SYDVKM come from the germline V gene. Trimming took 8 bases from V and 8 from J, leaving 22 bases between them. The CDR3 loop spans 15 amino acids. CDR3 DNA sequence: TGTGCCAGCGGTCCCGTTAGGAGAGGGGGGGATGAGCAGTTCTTC. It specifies CASGPVRRGGDEQFF.